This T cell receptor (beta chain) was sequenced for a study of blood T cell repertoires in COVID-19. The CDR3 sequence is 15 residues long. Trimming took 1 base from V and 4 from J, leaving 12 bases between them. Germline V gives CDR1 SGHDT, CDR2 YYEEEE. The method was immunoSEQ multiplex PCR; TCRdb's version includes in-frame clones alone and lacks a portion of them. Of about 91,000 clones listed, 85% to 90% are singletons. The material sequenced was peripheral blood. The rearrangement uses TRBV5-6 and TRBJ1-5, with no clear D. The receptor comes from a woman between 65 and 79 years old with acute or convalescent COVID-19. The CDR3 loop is CASSLSPGSNQPQHF. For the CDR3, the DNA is TGTGCCAGCAGCTTGAGTCCGGGTTCGAATCAGCCCCAGCATTTT. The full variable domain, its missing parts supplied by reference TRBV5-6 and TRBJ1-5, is DAGVTQSPTHLIKTRGQQVTLRCSPKSGHDTVSWYQQALGQGPQFIFQYYEEEERQRGNFPDRFSGHQFPNYSSELNVNALLLGDSALYLCASSLSPGSNQPQHFGDGTRLSIL.